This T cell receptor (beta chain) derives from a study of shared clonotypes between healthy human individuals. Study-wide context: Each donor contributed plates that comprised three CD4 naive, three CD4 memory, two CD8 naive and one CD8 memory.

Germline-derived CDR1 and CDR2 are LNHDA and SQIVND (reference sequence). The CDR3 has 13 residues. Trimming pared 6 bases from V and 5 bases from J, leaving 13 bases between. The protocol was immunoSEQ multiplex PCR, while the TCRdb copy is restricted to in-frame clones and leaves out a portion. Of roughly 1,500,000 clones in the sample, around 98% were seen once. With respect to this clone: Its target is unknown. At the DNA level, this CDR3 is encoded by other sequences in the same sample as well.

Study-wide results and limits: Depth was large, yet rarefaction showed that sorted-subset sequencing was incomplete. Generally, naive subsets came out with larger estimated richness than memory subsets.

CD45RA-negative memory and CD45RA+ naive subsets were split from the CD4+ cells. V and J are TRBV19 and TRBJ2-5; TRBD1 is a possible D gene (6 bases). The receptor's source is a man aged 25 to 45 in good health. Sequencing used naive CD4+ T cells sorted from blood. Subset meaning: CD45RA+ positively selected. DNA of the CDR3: TGTGCCAGTAGCATGCAGGGGCAGGAGACCCAGTACTTC. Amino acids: CASSMQGQETQYF.